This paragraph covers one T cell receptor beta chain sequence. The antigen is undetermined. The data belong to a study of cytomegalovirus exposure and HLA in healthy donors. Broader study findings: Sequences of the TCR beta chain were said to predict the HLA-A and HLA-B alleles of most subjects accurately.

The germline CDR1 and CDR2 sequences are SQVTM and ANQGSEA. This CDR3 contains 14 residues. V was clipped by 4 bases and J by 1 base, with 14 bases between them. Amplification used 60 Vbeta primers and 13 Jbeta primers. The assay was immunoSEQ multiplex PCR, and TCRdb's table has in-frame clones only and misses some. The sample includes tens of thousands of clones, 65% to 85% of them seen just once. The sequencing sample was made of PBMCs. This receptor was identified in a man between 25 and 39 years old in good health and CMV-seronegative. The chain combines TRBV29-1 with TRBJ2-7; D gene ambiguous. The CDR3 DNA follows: TGCAGCGTTGGCCGCGACTCATCGTCCTACGAGCAGTACTTC. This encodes CSVGRDSSSYEQYF.